Following are 9 T cell receptor beta chains from one sample sequenced in a study of control samples from healthy donors and cancer patients. Method: immunoSEQ multiplex PCR; TCRdb's copy keeps in-frame clones and lacks some. This table holds about 57,000 clones, 85% to 95% found once. Sequencing used blood. These receptors came from a man aged 30 to 39 in good health.

This chain connects TRBV19 to TRBJ1-6, with TRBD1 matching 7 bases. The V gene's germline CDR1 is LNHDA and CDR2 SQIVND (reference sequence). The V and J ends lost 5 bases and 7 bases, in that order; junction bases with no gene match: 2. The CDR3 is made up of 13 amino acids. The CDR3 region has the DNA TGTGCCAGTAGTGTGACAGGGAATTCACCCCTCCACTTT. Protein sequence: CASSVTGNSPLHF.

This rearrangement joins TRBV9 to TRBJ1-5; D perhaps matches TRBD1 (5 bases). V dropped 0 bases and J dropped 4 bases, with 11 bases sitting between them. Germline V CDR1 and CDR2: SGDLS, YYNGEE. The CDR3 consists of 15 residues. CDR3 amino acids: CASSVGWGGNQPQHF. The CDR3 coding sequence is TGTGCCAGCAGCGTAGGGTGGGGCGGGAATCAGCCCCAGCATTTT.

This clone is a singleton in its sample. The chain couples TRBV6-2 or TRBV6-3 to TRBJ1-3; D remains ambiguous. Trimming left V 5 bases short and J 4 bases short, with 18 bases between. Per the germline V gene, CDR1 is MNHEY and CDR2 is SVGEGT. This CDR3 spans 16 amino acids. The CDR3: CASSTARGDEGNTIYF. CDR3 nucleotide sequence: TGTGCCAGCAGTACCGCAAGAGGAGATGAGGGAAACACCATATATTTT.

The chain uses TRBV6-1 and TRBJ2-7; a weak D match, TRBD2 (5 bases). CDR3 length: 15 amino acids. With 2 bases removed from V and 2 bases from J, the gap between germline ends came to 13 bases. Germline CDR1 and CDR2: MNHNS and SASEGT. The CDR3 sequence: CASSESGIGTYEQYF. DNA for the CDR3: TGTGCCAGCAGTGAATCGGGAATAGGGACCTACGAGCAGTACTTC.

The CDR3 here is CASNQGNTGELFF. CDR3 nucleotides: TGTGCCAGCAATCAGGGTAACACCGGGGAGCTGTTTTTT. This sequence joins TRBV12-3 or TRBV12-4 and TRBJ2-2; tentatively, D is TRBD1 (5 bases). The CDR3 has 13 amino acids. Trimming pared 7 bases from V and 2 bases from J, leaving 8 bases between.

The V gene is TRBV25-1, the J gene TRBJ2-3; D tentatively fits TRBD1 or TRBD2 (5 bases each). Germline CDR1 reads MGHDK; CDR2 reads SYGVNS. This CDR3 is built from 14 residues. V gave up 6 bases and J gave up 2 bases, with 12 bases separating them. The CDR3 reads CASSEGTYTDTQYF. Here the CDR3 DNA reads TGTGCCAGCAGCGAAGGGACGTACACAGATACGCAGTATTTT. Filled out from reference TRBV25-1 and TRBJ2-3, the complete variable domain reads EADIYQTPRYLVIGTGKKITLECSQTMGHDKMYWYQQDPGMELHLIHYSYGVNSTEKGDLSSESTVSRIRTEHFPLTLESARPSHTSQYLCASSEGTYTDTQYFGPGTRLTVL.

The DNA for the CDR3 is TGTGCCAGCAGCACCACCGGGGCGTCCTACGATCAGCCCCAGCATTTT. This codes for CASSTTGASYDQPQHF. This chain connects TRBV28 to TRBJ1-5; D possibly corresponds to TRBD1 (5 bases). The CDR3 totals 16 residues. Trimming left V 6 bases short and J 5 bases short, with 20 bases between. Germline CDR1 MDHEN, CDR2 SYDVKM.

CDR3 nucleotides: TGCGCCAGCAGTGAGGCGGCCCAAGAGACCCAGTACTTC. Amino acid sequence: CASSEAAQETQYF. The rearrangement links TRBV10-2 to TRBJ2-5; D gene uncertain. The CDR3 extends over 13 amino acids. Germline-derived CDR1 and CDR2 are WSHSY and SAAADI. The V gene lost 2 bases and the J gene lost 1 base, with 5 bases spanning the gap.

A remark on this clone: One base away lies a much larger clone, so this may be a sequencing read error. The CDR3 DNA sequence: TGTGCCAGCAGTTATCGGGACACCTACGAGCAGTACTTC. Its protein product is CASSYRDTYEQYF. The chain combines TRBV27 with TRBJ2-7; possible D gene TRBD1, 6 bases. CDR1 is MNHEY and CDR2 is SMNVEV in the germline V gene (reference sequence). This CDR3 spans 13 amino acids. V dropped 4 bases and J dropped 2 bases, with 9 bases sitting between them.